This is a list of T cell receptor beta chains from one sample in a study of T cell clonotyping in hematopoietic cell transplantation. Measured with immunoSEQ multiplex PCR; TCRdb has only the in-frame clones, and not every one. The sample holds about 10,000 clones, about 51% seen once. The specimen comprised peripheral blood mononuclear cells, sampled 100 days after allogeneic stem cell transplant. The receptors were gathered from a female patient aged 45 to 65 who had an allogeneic stem cell transplant from an unrelated donor, so the T cells may come from the graft donor. Some clones in this sample may be carry-over from other donors' samples. CDR3s include the opening cysteine and the closing phenylalanine or tryptophan. Each record gives: V gene, J gene, D gene, clone size, CDR3 protein, CDR3 DNA. The D gene is left open where the match is weak. Clone sizes are given selectively: once, few, many, or a class where the clone is expanded.

>TRBV11-2|TRBJ2-5|TRBD1|few
CASSTGQVEETQYF
TGTGCCAGCAGCACGGGACAGGTCGAAGAGACCCAGTACTTC
>TRBV30|TRBJ1-1|TRBD1|NA
CAWNAGTGGEAFF
TGTGCCTGGAATGCCGGGACAGGGGGGGAAGCTTTCTTT
>TRBV6-5|TRBJ2-4|NA|NA
CASSYGAGGWNIQYF
TGTGCCAGCAGTTACGGGGCCGGAGGTTGGAACATTCAGTACTTC
>TRBV28|TRBJ2-3|NA|NA
CASTPEYDYSTDTQYF
TGTGCCAGCACCCCGGAGTACGATTATAGCACAGATACGCAGTATTTT
>TRBV7-9|TRBJ2-7|NA|NA
CASSSQGLYEQYF
TGTGCCAGCAGCTCCCAAGGGCTTTACGAGCAGTACTTC
>TRBV4-3|TRBJ2-2|NA|NA
CASSQVLLGGWSNTGELFF
TGCGCCAGCAGCCAAGTCTTGTTAGGCGGGTGGTCGAACACCGGGGAGCTGTTTTTT
>TRBV6-5|TRBJ2-7|NA|NA
CASSRIGNYEQYF
TGTGCCAGCAGTCGGATAGGCAACTACGAGCAGTACTTC
>TRBV7-2|TRBJ2-5|NA|NA
CASSLGVGRAETQYF
TGTGCCAGCAGCTTAGGAGTAGGCAGGGCGGAGACCCAGTACTTC
>TRBV5-1|TRBJ2-1|TRBD2|NA
CASSFGSGSGDEQFF
TGCGCCAGCAGCTTCGGTAGCGGGAGTGGAGATGAGCAGTTCTTC
>TRBV4-2|TRBJ1-4|NA|NA
CASSQDFLAGARFEKLFF
TGTGCCAGCAGCCAAGATTTTTTAGCAGGGGCGCGGTTCGAAAAACTGTTTTTT
>TRBV30|TRBJ1-1|NA|NA
CAWATVTEAFF
TGTGCCTGGGCCACAGTAACTGAAGCTTTCTTT
>TRBV28|TRBJ1-5|NA|NA
CASSPLPQPQHF
TGTGCCAGCAGTCCCCTCCCCCAGCCCCAGCATTTT
>TRBV6-1|TRBJ2-2|NA|few
CASTQTGNTGELFF
TGTGCCAGCACCCAGACAGGGAACACCGGGGAGCTGTTTTTT
>TRBV2|TRBJ2-3|TRBD2|NA
CASSELRLAGDGDTQYF
TGTGCCAGCAGTGAACTTCGACTAGCGGGAGATGGCGATACGCAGTATTTT
>TRBV5-1|TRBJ2-7|NA|few
CASSLQRHYEQYF
TGCGCCAGCAGCTTACAAAGACACTACGAGCAGTACTTC
>TRBV27|TRBJ1-2|TRBD1|NA
CASSSTQGFYGYTF
TGTGCCAGCAGTTCGACACAGGGGTTCTATGGCTACACCTTC
>TRBV5-1|TRBJ2-5|TRBD2|NA
CASTRVGGGLETQYF
TGCGCCAGCACCCGCGTGGGCGGGGGGCTAGAGACCCAGTACTTC
>TRBV2|TRBJ2-7|TRBD1|few
CASSPGQGAPHEQYF
TGTGCCAGCAGCCCTGGACAGGGGGCTCCCCACGAGCAGTACTTC
>TRBV9|TRBJ1-3|TRBD1|NA
CASSVVGTASGNTIYF
TGTGCCAGCAGCGTAGTTGGGACAGCCTCTGGAAACACCATATATTTT
>TRBV7-2|TRBJ1-2|NA|NA
CASSRESLGGNYGYTF
TGTGCCAGCAGCCGAGAATCCCTTGGCGGGAACTATGGCTACACCTTC
>TRBV30|TRBJ1-6|NA|NA
CAWAPLGSPLHF
TGTGCCTGGGCGCCCCTCGGGTCACCCCTCCACTTT
>TRBV27|TRBJ2-5|NA|NA
CASSPRLVETQYF
TGTGCCAGCAGTCCCAGACTAGTCGAGACCCAGTACTTC
>TRBV6-5|TRBJ2-7|TRBD2|NA
CASSRKGGRSGEQYF
TGTGCCAGCAGTCGCAAAGGCGGGAGGTCTGGCGAGCAGTACTTC
>TRBV29-1|TRBJ1-2|NA|few
CSVPGVWDGYTF
TGCAGCGTCCCGGGGGTATGGGATGGCTACACCTTC
>TRBV7-2|TRBJ2-3|TRBD1|NA
CASSPQGADTQYF
TGTGCCAGCAGCCCCCAGGGGGCAGATACGCAGTATTTT
>TRBV30|TRBJ1-2|NA|NA
CAWSAGFQYGYTF
TGTGCCTGGAGTGCAGGGTTCCAATATGGCTACACCTTC
>TRBV27|TRBJ2-3|TRBD1|NA
CASSLETGGLDTQYF
TGTGCCAGCAGTTTGGAGACAGGGGGCTTGGATACGCAGTATTTT
>TRBV29-1|TRBJ1-2|NA|NA
CSVALYGYTF
TGCAGCGTTGCCCTCTATGGCTACACCTTC
>TRBV10-3|TRBJ2-5|TRBD1|few
CAISELPGTGGGKETQYF
TGTGCCATCAGTGAGCTACCCGGGACAGGGGGCGGAAAGGAGACCCAGTACTTC
>TRBV6-5|TRBJ1-5|NA|NA
CASSFDGDQPQHF
TGTGCCAGCAGTTTTGACGGGGATCAGCCCCAGCATTTT
>TRBV30|TRBJ1-1|TRBD1|few
CAWTGGFNTEAFF
TGTGCCTGGACAGGGGGGTTTAACACTGAAGCTTTCTTT
>TRBV29-1|TRBJ2-5|TRBD1|NA
CSIWGQEAQYF
TGCAGCATATGGGGACAGGAGGCCCAGTACTTC
>TRBV6-7|TRBJ1-5|NA|NA
CASSYSSAQHF
TGTGCCAGCAGTTATTCCAGCGCCCAGCATTTT
>TRBV30|TRBJ1-2|NA|NA
CAWTPGGEYGYTF
TGTGCCTGGACTCCCGGGGGGGAATATGGCTACACCTTC
>TRBV4-3|TRBJ1-2|NA|once
CASSQGGGFGYGYTF
TGCGCCAGCAGCCAAGGAGGGGGTTTCGGCTATGGCTACACCTTC
>TRBV1|TRBJ2-2|NA|NA
CTSSQALLRDKNTGELFF
TGCACCAGCAGCCAAGCCTTGCTCCGGGACAAGAACACCGGGGAGCTGTTTTTT
>TRBV30|TRBJ2-5|NA|once
CAWRGEYQETQYF
TGTGCCTGGAGGGGGGAGTACCAAGAGACCCAGTACTTC
>TRBV30|TRBJ1-2|NA|NA
CAWRWGRGSSGYTF
TGTGCCTGGCGATGGGGTAGGGGGAGTAGTGGCTACACCTTC
>TRBV29-1|TRBJ2-5|NA|NA
CSVGVGGGVETQYF
TGCAGCGTCGGGGTGGGCGGGGGCGTAGAGACCCAGTACTTC
>TRBV29-1|TRBJ2-7|NA|NA
CSAKKGTGGHEQYF
TGCAGCGCCAAAAAGGGTACGGGGGGCCACGAGCAGTACTTC
>TRBV6-5|TRBJ2-7|NA|few
CASSFAYEQYF
TGTGCCAGCAGCTTTGCCTACGAGCAGTACTTC
>TRBV5-8|TRBJ1-5|TRBD1|NA
CASSFYPGTGEGLSNQPQHF
TGTGCCAGCAGCTTCTATCCTGGGACAGGGGAGGGATTGAGCAATCAGCCCCAGCATTTT
>TRBV6-1|TRBJ1-2|TRBD1|few
CASRGTANYGYTF
TGTGCCAGCAGAGGGACAGCTAACTATGGCTACACCTTC
>TRBV30|TRBJ1-5|NA|NA
CAWSVNRVGQPQHF
TGTGCCTGGAGTGTAAACAGGGTGGGTCAGCCCCAGCATTTT
>TRBV6-6|TRBJ2-1|TRBD2|NA
CASSYQRLANEQFF
TGTGCCAGCAGTTACCAGCGACTAGCCAATGAGCAGTTCTTC
>TRBV27|TRBJ1-2|TRBD1|NA
CASSFDRAANYGYTF
TGTGCCAGCAGTTTCGACAGGGCAGCTAACTATGGCTACACCTTC
>TRBV29-1|TRBJ2-2|TRBD2|few
CSAQSGGNTGELFF
TGCAGCGCCCAAAGCGGGGGGAACACCGGGGAGCTGTTTTTT
>TRBV5-1|TRBJ2-5|NA|NA
CASSLADETQYF
TGCGCCAGCAGCTTGGCCGACGAGACCCAGTACTTC
>TRBV30|TRBJ1-1|NA|NA
CAWSVLSSNTEAFF
TGTGCCTGGAGTGTACTATCGAGTAACACTGAAGCTTTCTTT
>TRBV15|TRBJ1-2|NA|NA
CATSSTKGPSKTF
TGTGCCACCAGCAGTACCAAGGGACCGTCGAAAACCTTC
>TRBV9|TRBJ2-7|NA|medium-sized
CASSEMGEYEQYF
TGTGCCAGCAGCGAAATGGGGGAGTACGAGCAGTACTTC
>TRBV28|TRBJ1-5|NA|few
CASKRSNQPQHF
TGTGCCAGCAAAAGGAGCAATCAGCCCCAGCATTTT
>TRBV25-1|TRBJ1-1|TRBD1|NA
CASSEFGRGNSEAFF
TGTGCCAGCAGTGAATTCGGCAGGGGGAACTCTGAAGCTTTCTTT